This passage covers 20 T cell receptor beta chains from one sample sequenced in a study of blood T cell repertoires in COVID-19. The method was immunoSEQ multiplex PCR; TCRdb's version includes in-frame clones alone and lacks a portion of them. The sample consists of approximately 300,000 clones, roughly 86% of them appearing once. Sample: peripheral blood. Source of these receptors: a woman aged 50 to 60 with acute or convalescent COVID-19.

The rearrangement links TRBV18 to TRBJ2-5, with D perhaps TRBD1 (5 bases). Trimming removed 4 bases at V and 0 bases at J, with 12 bases between. Germline V gene lookup returns CDR1 KGHSH and CDR2 LQKENI. This CDR3 has 15 residues. The CDR3 here is CASSLSGHYQETQYF. The CDR3 DNA reads as TGTGCCAGCTCACTGAGTGGACATTACCAAGAGACCCAGTACTTC.

This clone appeared once. The rearrangement joins TRBV28 to TRBJ1-4, with TRBD1 matching 10 bases. The CDR3 has 16 amino acids. CDR1 is MDHEN, CDR2 SYDVKM, per germline. The ends lost 1 base at V and 6 bases at J; junction bases unmatched: 5. The CDR3 bases are TGTGCCAGCAGTTTATTTCCCGGGACAGGGGATGAAAAACTGTTTTTT. Residues: CASSLFPGTGDEKLFF.

CDR3 DNA sequence: TGTGCCAGCAGTTTAATTGCGGGAGGGTCGCCCCGACAGACCCAGTACTTC. Protein: CASSLIAGGSPRQTQYF. The genes are TRBV27 and TRBJ2-5; TRBD2 matches at 9 bases. The V segment lost 2 bases and the J segment 6 bases; nucleotides outside the gene matches: 13. The CDR3 extends over 17 amino acids. Germline-derived CDR1 and CDR2 are MNHEY and SMNVEV (reference sequence).

The V gene is TRBV7-9, the J gene TRBJ2-6, with D perhaps TRBD1 (6 bases). The germline CDR1 and CDR2 sequences are SEHNR and FQNEAQ (reference sequence). This CDR3 is built from 15 residues. Trimming removed 5 bases from V and 4 bases from J, with 12 bases in between. The CDR3 here is CASSHTGLGANVLTF. DNA of the CDR3: TGTGCCAGCAGCCACACAGGGTTAGGGGCCAACGTCCTGACTTTC.

The gene calls are TRBV6-5 and TRBJ1-2; no clear D. V lost 4 bases, J lost 4 bases, and 7 bases lay in between. The CDR3 runs 12 residues. CDR1 is MNHEY, CDR2 SVGAGI, per germline. The CDR3: CASSSDSYGYTF. The DNA for the CDR3 is TGTGCCAGCAGTTCTGACTCCTATGGCTACACCTTC.

The CDR3 here is CASTPGRNSNQPQHF. For the CDR3, the DNA is TGTGCCAGTACTCCCGGCAGGAATAGCAATCAGCCCCAGCATTTT. The rearrangement links TRBV19 to TRBJ1-5, with D unresolved. Germline lookup yields CDR1 LNHDA and CDR2 SQIVND (reference sequence). Trimming stripped 7 bases from V and 0 bases from J, with 13 bases between. The CDR3 consists of 15 residues.

V gene TRBV9 combines with J gene TRBJ2-1, with 14 positions matching TRBD2. CDR3 size: 16 residues. Germline-derived CDR1 and CDR2 are SGDLS and YYNGEE. With 5 bases clipped from V and 9 bases from J, the junction kept 10 bases outside the gene matches. The DNA for the CDR3 is TGTGCCAGCAGGGCGGCGGGGACTAGCGGGAGCACTGAGCAGTTCTTC. Amino acids: CASRAAGTSGSTEQFF.

The chain links TRBV27 to TRBJ1-1; maybe TRBD1 (6 bases). V was trimmed by 5 bases and J by 7 bases, leaving 20 bases between them. Germline CDR1 MNHEY, CDR2 SMNVEV (reference sequence). CDR3 size: 15 residues. In nucleotides, the CDR3 is TGTGCCAGCAGTGGAGCAAGGACAGCCACGTATGAAGCTTTCTTT. This codes for CASSGARTATYEAFF.

The rearrangement links TRBV10-3 to TRBJ2-5, with a possible D match to TRBD1 (5 bases). CDR1 is ENHRY, CDR2 SYGVKD, per germline. This CDR3 comprises 14 residues. The V and J ends lost 3 bases and 1 base respectively, with 9 bases between them. CDR3 bases: TGTGCCATCAGTGAAGGGGCGGTCCAAGAGACCCAGTACTTC. This gives the protein CAISEGAVQETQYF.

This clone was seen a single time. This chain links TRBV28 with TRBJ1-2; D is perhaps TRBD1 (5 bases). This CDR3 has 14 residues. Between the trimmed V and J ends, which lost 7 bases and 5 bases, there was a span of 17 bases. CDR1 and CDR2 (germline): MDHEN, SYDVKM. CDR3 DNA: TGTGCCAGCAACCTAGGGCAGGGAGGGTATGGCTACACCTTC. It codes for CASNLGQGGYGYTF.

The chain recombines TRBV10-3 with TRBJ2-2, with 8 bases identical to TRBD1. The CDR3 contains 15 residues. The junction had 4 bases not matched to a gene; V was cut back by 4 bases and J by 3 bases. The germline CDR1 and CDR2 sequences are ENHRY and SYGVKD. CDR3 in amino acids: CAISGRGLDTGELFF. The CDR3 DNA follows: TGTGCCATCAGTGGCAGGGGGCTAGACACCGGGGAGCTGTTTTTT.

The V and J genes are TRBV19 and TRBJ1-5; 7 bases line up with TRBD1. V lost 4 bases, J lost 0 bases, and 6 bases stayed unmatched. This CDR3 has 16 residues. Germline V gene sequence: CDR1 LNHDA, CDR2 SQIVND (reference sequence). This chain's CDR3 is CASSTPTGTSNQPQHF. In DNA, the CDR3 is TGTGCCAGTAGTACGCCGACAGGGACTAGCAATCAGCCCCAGCATTTT.

The chain uses TRBV7-2 and TRBJ2-2; 7 positions agree with TRBD1. This CDR3 has 17 residues. V shed 4 bases and J 4 bases; nucleotides not matched to a gene: 12. Germline V gene sequence: CDR1 SGHTA, CDR2 FQGNSA. CDR3 DNA: TGTGCCAGCAGCTCCACCCGGACAGGCGTCATCACCGGGGAGCTGTTTTTT. This sequence encodes CASSSTRTGVITGELFF.

The J gene is TRBJ2-1, the V gene TRBV18; D is possibly TRBD2 (5 bases). CDR1 KGHSH and CDR2 LQKENI come from the germline V gene. V lost 3 bases and J lost 0, with 12 bases in between. CDR3 length: 16 amino acids. CDR3 residues: CASSPPGLLSYNEQFF. CDR3 sequence (DNA): TGTGCCAGCTCACCGCCAGGACTCCTCTCCTACAATGAGCAGTTCTTC.

The J gene is TRBJ2-5, the V gene TRBV28; D might be TRBD1 (5 bases). CDR1 MDHEN and CDR2 SYDVKM come from the germline V gene. V was cut by 4 bases and J by 1 base, with 10 bases left in between. The CDR3 loop spans 14 amino acids. In DNA form, the CDR3 reads TGTGCCAGCAGTTCCCCAACAGGCCAAGAGACCCAGTACTTC. Translating it yields CASSSPTGQETQYF.

Concerning this clone: Other DNA sequences in the same sample also yield this CDR3. The CDR3, as DNA: TGTGCCAGCAGCCGCGGACAGGGAGAGACCCAGTACTTC. It is translated as CASSRGQGETQYF. The rearrangement uses TRBV12-3 or TRBV12-4 and TRBJ2-5; TRBD1 agrees at 8 bases. The CDR3 spans 13 residues. V lost 6 bases, J lost 4 bases, and 4 bases stayed unmatched.

V gene TRBV9 combines with J gene TRBJ2-7; 11 bases agree with TRBD2. This CDR3 is 16 amino acids long. Germline CDR1 and CDR2: SGDLS and YYNGEE. The ends lost 4 bases at V and 2 bases at J; junction bases unmatched: 8. In DNA, the CDR3 is TGTGCCAGCAGCTTTGGGACTAGCGGCACCCCCTACGAGCAGTACTTC. Translating gives CASSFGTSGTPYEQYF.

The chain is built from TRBV9 and TRBJ2-1; TRBD2 matches at 10 bases. Trimming cost V 2 bases and J 0 bases; bases outside gene matches: 20. There are 22 residues in the CDR3. CDR1 and CDR2 (germline): SGDLS, YYNGEE. The DNA for the CDR3 is TGTGCCAGCAGCGTTAACAAGAGAGCGGGAGGGTCTCACCAGAGCTCCTACAATGAGCAGTTCTTC. Protein: CASSVNKRAGGSHQSSYNEQFF.

V is TRBV28 and J is TRBJ1-5; perhaps TRBD1 as D (5 bases). In germline, CDR1 is MDHEN, CDR2 SYDVKM. The length of the CDR3 is 15 residues. The V and J ends lost 2 bases and 2 bases respectively, with 10 bases between them. The CDR3 DNA follows: TGTGCCAGCAGTTTAGGGGGGGACGGCAATCAGCCCCAGCATTTT. Amino acid sequence: CASSLGGDGNQPQHF.

The gene calls are TRBV15 and TRBJ1-2; a possible D gene is TRBD1 (6 bases). The CDR3 covers 13 residues. Trimming left V 2 bases short and J 8 bases short, with 12 bases between. Germline lookup yields CDR1 LNHNV and CDR2 YYDKDF (reference sequence). CDR3 DNA: TGTGCCACCAGCAGAAACAGGGAAGGCGGCTACACCTTC. Its protein is CATSRNREGGYTF. Looking up the rest from reference TRBV15 and TRBJ1-2 gives the full variable domain: DAMVIQNPRYQVTQFGKPVTLSCSQTLNHNVMYWYQQKSSQAPKLLFHYYDKDFNNEADTPDNFQSRRPNTSFCFLDIRSPGLGDTAMYLCATSRNREGGYTFGSGTRLTVV.